These 28 T cell receptor beta chains share one sample of origin, sequenced in a study of T cell responses to AZD1222 COVID-19 vaccine (dated by TCRdb to the early 2020s). This sample's time point label indicates: about 28 days (+/-7) after the second vaccine dose. Library creation used the immunoSEQ multiplex PCR assay. TCRdb mirrors the immuneACCESS table, restricted to in-frame sequences. Some clones are absent from its copies; in checked studies, under half trace to an unresolved V gene, and the reason for the others is unknown. In all, the sample holds roughly 77,000 clones, and 90% of those were seen once. 3% to 3.5% of the sample is in the top ten clones. Source: peripheral blood, taken 28 days after the second AZD1222 dose. These receptors all stem from an adult who received the AZD1222 COVID-19 vaccine.

This clone was seen only once. The CDR3 reads CAIKGTGPAGYTF. The CDR3 DNA follows: TGTGCCATCAAGGGGACAGGACCGGCTGGCTACACCTTC. V gene TRBV10-3 combines with J gene TRBJ1-2; TRBD1 matches at 8 bases. CDR1 is ENHRY, CDR2 SYGVKD, per germline. The CDR3 totals 13 residues. J gave up 7 bases and V 7 bases, and 8 bases lay outside the gene matches.

The chain uses TRBV5-4 and TRBJ2-3; 8 nucleotides agree with TRBD2. The CDR3 has 15 residues. The germline V gene has CDR1 SGHNT and CDR2 YYREEE (reference sequence). The ends lost 3 bases at V and 2 bases at J; junction bases unmatched: 5. CDR3 bases: TGTGCCAGCAGCTCGGGACTAGATTTCACAGATACGCAGTATTTT. Translating gives CASSSGLDFTDTQYF. The full variable domain, in which reference TRBV5-4 and TRBJ2-3 provide the parts outside the CDR3, is ETGVTQSPTHLIKTRGQQVTLRCSSQSGHNTVSWYQQALGQGPQFIFQYYREEENGRGNFPPRFSGLQFPNYSSELNVNALELDDSALYLCASSSGLDFTDTQYFGPGTRLTVL.

The chain recombines TRBV6-5 with TRBJ1-2; weak D call: TRBD1 (5 bases). Germline V lookup: CDR1 MNHEY, CDR2 SVGAGI. V lost 5 bases and J 2 bases, leaving 9 bases between the germline ends. The length of the CDR3 is 13 residues. The CDR3 DNA reads as TGTGCCAGCAGTCAGACAGAAAACTATGGCTACACCTTC. As protein: CASSQTENYGYTF.

The rearrangement joins TRBV19 to TRBJ1-1; TRBD1 matches at 8 bases. The junction had 5 bases not matched to a gene; V was cut back by 4 bases and J by 10 bases. The CDR3 has 12 residues. The germline V gene encodes CDR1 LNHDA and CDR2 SQIVND (reference sequence). The CDR3 here is CASSTIQGGAFF. The CDR3, as DNA: TGTGCCAGTAGTACCATACAGGGGGGAGCTTTCTTT. The whole variable domain, filled in from reference TRBV19 and TRBJ1-1, reads DGGITQSPKYLFRKEGQNVTLSCEQNLNHDAMYWYRQDPGQGLRLIYYSQIVNDFQKGDIAEGYSVSREKKESFPLTVTSAQKNPTAFYLCASSTIQGGAFFGQGTRLTVV.

The chain carries TRBV6-5 and TRBJ2-3, with D maybe TRBD1 (5 bases). Trimming shortened V by 8 bases and J by 3 bases, and 18 bases separated the two germline ends. From germline, CDR1 is MNHEY and CDR2 SVGAGI. The CDR3 is 15 amino acids. CDR3 residues: CASGIQGPGTDTQYF. The DNA of the CDR3 is TGTGCCAGCGGTATACAAGGGCCAGGGACAGATACGCAGTATTTT.

The V and J genes are TRBV9 and TRBJ2-3; unclear D gene. The CDR3 totals 14 residues. V was shortened by 0 bases and J by 4 bases, with 9 bases between the two germline ends. Germline CDR1 SGDLS, CDR2 YYNGEE. The CDR3, as DNA: TGTGCCAGCAGCGTAGTTGTTAGCTCAGATACGCAGTATTTT. Residues: CASSVVVSSDTQYF.

The chain links TRBV19 to TRBJ1-6; D may be TRBD1 (5 bases). The V gene lost 7 bases and the J gene lost 6 bases, with 13 bases spanning the gap. Germline CDR1 LNHDA, CDR2 SQIVND (reference sequence). CDR3 length equals 14 residues. The CDR3 loop reads CASTRAGVNSPLHF. In DNA, the CDR3 is TGTGCCAGTACCCGCGCGGGGGTTAATTCACCCCTCCACTTT.

This sequence joins TRBV9 and TRBJ2-1, with 15 nucleotides matching TRBD2. The CDR3 spans 18 residues. The V and J ends lost 3 bases and 2 bases, in that order; junction bases with no gene match: 6. Germline V CDR1 and CDR2: SGDLS, YYNGEE. The CDR3 here is CASSGGLAGGPPYNEQFF. The CDR3 DNA reads as TGTGCCAGCAGCGGGGGACTAGCGGGAGGTCCCCCCTACAATGAGCAGTTCTTC.

The chain has TRBV6-2 or TRBV6-3 and TRBJ2-3, with 9 bases lining up with TRBD2. Germline-derived CDR1 and CDR2 are MNHEY and SVGEGT. V dropped 5 bases and J dropped 4; count of bases not matched to a gene: 4. The CDR3 has 14 residues. CDR3 in DNA: TGTGCCAGCAGTCTTGGGACTAGCCCAGATACGCAGTATTTT. Translating gives CASSLGTSPDTQYF.

This clone has a handful of counts. V usage is TRBV2 and J usage is TRBJ2-2; D might be TRBD1 or TRBD2, each matching 5 bases. Germline CDR1 reads SNHLY; CDR2 reads FYNNEI. Trimming took 6 bases from V and 5 from J, leaving 16 bases between them. The CDR3 extends over 15 amino acids. CDR3 nucleotides: TGTGCCAGCAGGGGGGACGTTACTGGGACCGGGGAGCTGTTTTTT. Translation: CASRGDVTGTGELFF.

The J gene is TRBJ1-2, the V gene TRBV7-9; D is undetermined. The CDR3 covers 18 residues. Germline V gives CDR1 SEHNR, CDR2 FQNEAQ (reference sequence). With 4 bases removed from V and 1 base from J, the gap between germline ends came to 22 bases. The CDR3 bases are TGTGCCAGCAGCTCGCACCAGCTCGAGGGTATCGATAACTATGGCTACACCTTC. Translated, it gives CASSSHQLEGIDNYGYTF.

The CDR3: CATSRFQGDYGYTF. CDR3 sequence (DNA): TGTGCCACCAGCAGGTTTCAGGGGGACTATGGCTACACCTTC. J is TRBJ1-2 and V is TRBV15; 7 bases match TRBD1. The germline gives CDR1 LNHNV, CDR2 YYDKDF (reference sequence). J gave up 3 bases and V 3 bases, and 4 bases lay outside the gene matches. The CDR3 totals 14 residues. The entire variable domain, with the rest obtained from reference TRBV15 and TRBJ1-2, is as follows: DAMVIQNPRYQVTQFGKPVTLSCSQTLNHNVMYWYQQKSSQAPKLLFHYYDKDFNNEADTPDNFQSRRPNTSFCFLDIRSPGLGDTAMYLCATSRFQGDYGYTFGSGTRLTVV.

The V gene is TRBV6-1, the J gene TRBJ2-7, with 7 nucleotides matching TRBD1. Trimming removed 3 bases from V and 1 base from J; junction bases left unmatched: 3. The CDR3 extends over 14 amino acids. Germline assignment: CDR1 MNHNS and CDR2 SASEGT. The chain's CDR3 is CASSDETGSYEQYF. The CDR3 DNA follows: TGTGCCAGCAGTGATGAGACAGGGTCCTACGAGCAGTACTTC.

This clone was observed a few times. The chain carries TRBV27 and TRBJ2-7; TRBD1 is a possible D gene (5 bases). This CDR3 comprises 14 residues. Germline CDR1 and CDR2: MNHEY and SMNVEV (reference sequence). The V gene lost 7 bases and the J gene lost 0 bases, with 13 bases spanning the gap. DNA of the CDR3: TGTGCCAGCATGTTAGGGGCAGCCTCCTACGAGCAGTACTTC. Translation: CASMLGAASYEQYF.

CDR3 sequence reads: CSVQVSGANVLTF. The CDR3 DNA follows: TGCAGCGTTCAGGTTTCTGGGGCCAACGTCCTGACTTTC. V gene TRBV29-1 combines with J gene TRBJ2-6, with no clear D. Germline V lookup: CDR1 SQVTM, CDR2 ANQGSEA. This CDR3 is built from 13 residues. The V and J ends lost 5 bases and 1 base respectively, with 6 bases between them.

As concerns this clone: This sample includes further DNA sequences coding for the same CDR3. The chain is built from TRBV6-4 and TRBJ1-1, with TRBD1 as a possible D gene (6 bases). CDR3 length equals 14 residues. Germline values: CDR1 MRHNA, CDR2 SNTAGT. Trimming cost V 0 bases and J 4 bases, with 9 bases left between them. The CDR3 loop is CASSDSSRGTEAFF. In DNA form, the CDR3 reads TGTGCCAGCAGTGACTCGAGCAGGGGCACTGAAGCTTTCTTT.

The chain has TRBV19 and TRBJ2-5, with 11 nucleotides matching TRBD2. The CDR3 is 16 amino acids. Germline V gene sequence: CDR1 LNHDA, CDR2 SQIVND (reference sequence). V was pared by 5 bases and J by 2 bases, with 7 bases of the junction left unmatched. The CDR3 DNA reads as TGTGCCAGTAGTCTTGGGACTAGCGGACTACAAGAGACCCAGTACTTC. Translation: CASSLGTSGLQETQYF. The full variable domain, in which reference TRBV19 and TRBJ2-5 provide the parts outside the CDR3, is DGGITQSPKYLFRKEGQNVTLSCEQNLNHDAMYWYRQDPGQGLRLIYYSQIVNDFQKGDIAEGYSVSREKKESFPLTVTSAQKNPTAFYLCASSLGTSGLQETQYFGPGTRLLVL.

This chain connects TRBV29-1 to TRBJ1-2; 7 bases fit TRBD1. The CDR3 length is 14 residues. Trimming cost V 6 bases and J 3 bases; bases outside gene matches: 10. Germline V gene lookup returns CDR1 SQVTM and CDR2 ANQGSEA. CDR3 nucleotides: TGCAGCGTCCTATTAGCGACAGGGCACTATGGCTACACCTTC. Amino acid sequence: CSVLLATGHYGYTF. Supplemented by reference TRBV29-1 and TRBJ1-2, the full variable domain reads SAVISQKPSRDICQRGTSLTIQCQVDSQVTMMFWYRQQPGQSLTLIATANQGSEATYESGFVIDKFPISRPNLTFSTLTVSNMSPEDSSIYLCSVLLATGHYGYTFGSGTRLTVV.

The chain combines TRBV6-5 with TRBJ1-2, with D tentatively TRBD1 (5 bases). Trimming removed 6 bases from V and 4 bases from J, with 18 bases in between. CDR3 length: 15 residues. From germline, CDR1 is MNHEY and CDR2 SVGAGI. The CDR3 coding sequence is TGTGCCAGCAGGGACACGGCGGGGGATCTCTATGGCTACACCTTC. Its protein product is CASRDTAGDLYGYTF.

The table lists this clone with a few counts. J is TRBJ2-7 and V is TRBV7-8, with 7 nucleotides matching TRBD2. Trimming removed 3 bases from V and 2 bases from J; junction bases left unmatched: 13. The CDR3 spans 17 residues. Germline V gives CDR1 SGHVS, CDR2 FQNEAQ. In nucleotides, the CDR3 is TGTGCCAGCAGCTTTAGCGGGTGGGTGGAAGGGGCCTACGAGCAGTACTTC. This encodes CASSFSGWVEGAYEQYF. Using reference TRBV7-8 and TRBJ2-7 for the parts outside the CDR3, the full variable domain is GAGVSQSPRYKVAKRGQDVALRCDPISGHVSLFWYQQALGQGPEFLTYFQNEAQLDKSGLPSDRFFAERPEGSVSTLKIQRTQQEDSAVYLCASSFSGWVEGAYEQYFGPGTRLTVT.

The chain links TRBV7-8 to TRBJ1-1, with no clear D. Germline CDR1 SGHVS, CDR2 FQNEAQ. With 0 bases removed from V and 5 bases from J, the gap between germline ends came to 7 bases. The CDR3 sequence is 13 residues long. CDR3 coding DNA: TGTGCCAGCAGCTTAGCGGACGGAACTGAAGCTTTCTTT. It translates to CASSLADGTEAFF. The variable domain in full, with the rest retrieved from reference TRBV7-8 and TRBJ1-1, is GAGVSQSPRYKVAKRGQDVALRCDPISGHVSLFWYQQALGQGPEFLTYFQNEAQLDKSGLPSDRFFAERPEGSVSTLKIQRTQQEDSAVYLCASSLADGTEAFFGQGTRLTVV.

The V and J genes are TRBV7-9 and TRBJ2-1; no clear D gene. The CDR3 loop spans 14 amino acids. CDR1 SEHNR and CDR2 FQNEAQ come from the germline V gene (reference sequence). Trimming cost V 2 bases and J 6 bases, with 11 bases left between them. CDR3 sequence: CASSLSLGLNEQFF. CDR3 bases: TGTGCCAGCAGCTTATCTCTAGGCCTCAATGAGCAGTTCTTC.

V usage is TRBV6-6 and J usage is TRBJ1-6, with D possibly being TRBD1 (5 bases). V lost 5 bases to trimming and J lost 5 bases, with 16 bases between them. Germline CDR1 MNHNY, CDR2 SVGAGI (reference sequence). The CDR3 runs 16 residues. The CDR3 is CASSRFLQVHNSPLHF. The CDR3 DNA reads TGTGCCAGCAGTCGATTCCTACAGGTTCATAATTCACCCCTCCACTTT.

The chain carries TRBV9 and TRBJ1-5; D uncertain. Trimming took 0 bases from V and 3 from J, leaving 4 bases between them. The CDR3 has 13 residues. Germline V gene sequence: CDR1 SGDLS, CDR2 YYNGEE. The CDR3 loop is CASSVGVNQPQHF. CDR3 in DNA: TGTGCCAGCAGCGTAGGGGTCAATCAGCCCCAGCATTTT.

The chain carries TRBV10-3 and TRBJ2-7, with 10 nucleotides matching TRBD2. The CDR3 extends over 13 amino acids. The germline V gene encodes CDR1 ENHRY and CDR2 SYGVKD. V lost 10 bases to trimming and J lost 3 bases; unmatched junction nucleotides: 6. CDR3 residues: CATRASGGYEQYF. The CDR3 coding sequence is TGTGCCACCCGAGCTAGCGGGGGCTACGAGCAGTACTTC.

The gene calls are TRBV5-8 and TRBJ1-1; possibly TRBD1 for D (5 bases). Trimming left V 4 bases short and J 4 bases short, with 23 bases between. The germline V gene encodes CDR1 SGHTS and CDR2 YDEGEE. This CDR3 has 17 amino acids. CDR3 bases: TGTGCCAGCAGCCTCCAGCCCTTCGACAGCCCCTCCACTGAAGCTTTCTTT. It is translated as CASSLQPFDSPSTEAFF.

The chain couples TRBV5-6 to TRBJ1-5; D is undetermined. This CDR3 contains 15 residues. CDR1 SGHDT and CDR2 YYEEEE come from the germline V gene. The V gene lost 0 bases and the J gene lost 4 bases, with 11 bases spanning the gap. The CDR3 spells CASSLDGRRNQPQHF. The CDR3 DNA follows: TGTGCCAGCAGCTTGGACGGGCGGCGAAATCAGCCCCAGCATTTT.

The chain has TRBV2 and TRBJ1-5; perhaps TRBD1 as D (5 bases). Trimming took 8 bases from V and 2 from J, leaving 16 bases between them. The germline gives CDR1 SNHLY, CDR2 FYNNEI. The CDR3 is 15 amino acids. The CDR3 region is CASRWDGGGNQPQHF. CDR3 sequence (DNA): TGTGCCAGCCGCTGGGACGGGGGGGGCAATCAGCCCCAGCATTTT. Combining the CDR3 with reference TRBV2 and TRBJ1-5 gives the whole variable domain EPEVTQTPSHQVTQMGQEVILRCVPISNHLYFYWYRQILGQKVEFLVSFYNNEISEKSEIFDDQFSVERPDGSNFTLKIRSTKLEDSAMYFCASRWDGGGNQPQHFGDGTRLSIL.